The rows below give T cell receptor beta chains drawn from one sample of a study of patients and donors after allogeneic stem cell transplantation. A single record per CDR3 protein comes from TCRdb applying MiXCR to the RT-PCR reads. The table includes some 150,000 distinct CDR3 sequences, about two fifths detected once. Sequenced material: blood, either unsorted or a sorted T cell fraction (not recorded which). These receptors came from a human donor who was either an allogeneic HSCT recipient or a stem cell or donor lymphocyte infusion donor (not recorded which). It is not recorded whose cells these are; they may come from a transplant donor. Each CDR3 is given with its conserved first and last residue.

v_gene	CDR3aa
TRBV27	CASSVLAGTAPQPLHF
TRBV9	CASSPTGDPSFGELFF
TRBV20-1	CSAYLDLSYEQYF
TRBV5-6	CASSRDRTNEKLFF
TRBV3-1	CASSQELDYEQYF
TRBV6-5	CASSRTSGGYGYTF
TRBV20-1	CSAREWGGDIQYF
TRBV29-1	CSVGRDRATEQFF
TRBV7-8	CASSLATASYNSPLHF
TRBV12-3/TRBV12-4	CASSPRFSEQFF
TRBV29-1	CSGVSPGVYNEQFF
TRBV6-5	CASSERGRRPPFMNTEAFF
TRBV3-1	CASSKQGGGYTF
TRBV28	CASSTRRGRTDTQYF
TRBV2	CASRPQGRTGELFF
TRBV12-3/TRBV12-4	CASSQDRGSDSPLHF
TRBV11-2	CASSWTGEETQYF
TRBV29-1	CSVVGIRTEAFF
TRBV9	CASSPSGLDNEQFF
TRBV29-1	CSVGHGGYTF
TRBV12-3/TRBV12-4	CASSPSPLNEQYF
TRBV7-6	CASSLEGAPNTEAFF
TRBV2	CASGTGAMNTEAFF
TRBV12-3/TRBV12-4	CASTFRYTEAFF
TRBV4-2	CASSQGSSDQPQHF
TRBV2	CASSETGLGGELFF
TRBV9	CASSEGRDYTF
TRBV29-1	CSVQTMGGSNSPLHF
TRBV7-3	CASSLVQGTGELFF
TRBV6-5	CASSYSLYTQDTQYF
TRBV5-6	CASSSGTVNYGYTF
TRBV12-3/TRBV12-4	CASSLQGMNTEAFF
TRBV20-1	CSALEEYGYTF
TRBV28	CASSFRSGGNEQFF
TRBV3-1	CASSIDTLSPLHF
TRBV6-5	CASSPGQDVIEAFF
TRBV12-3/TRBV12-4	CASSAASAPLHF
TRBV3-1	CASSQASSNQPQHF
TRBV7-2	CASSLGGREKLFF
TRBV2	CASSSSGGVYNEQFF
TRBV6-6	CASSYGEGASGNTIYF
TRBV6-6	CASSYTGGPYNEQFF
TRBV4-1	CASSQDPAGREAFF
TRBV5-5	CASSLVPGQLNTEAFF
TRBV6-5	CASSLIAGGFRETQYF
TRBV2	CASQYARGGDGNTIYF
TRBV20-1	CSAEKGFSPTTF
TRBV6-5	CASSYKAGGAGRGYTF
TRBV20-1	CSAIGQDHYGYTF
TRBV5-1	CASSLDGPYTDTQYF
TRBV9	CASSQGVSGNTIYF
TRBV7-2	CASSPPGPYTEAFF
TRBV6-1	CASSPDRAVMNTEAFF
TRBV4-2	CASSQALADTSGANVLTF
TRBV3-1	CASSRGSGGIGAKNIQYF
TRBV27	CASSLGTVGPYSNQPQHF
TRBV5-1	CASSFGTESSGNTIYF
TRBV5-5	CASSLVTGERGNSPLHF
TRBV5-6	CASSLEASGVEEQFF
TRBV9	CASSVLAPGELFF